This T cell receptor (beta chain) was profiled in a study of graft-versus-host responses after intestinal transplantation (dated by TCRdb to about 2021). The study in broad terms: The transplants that recipients received were multivisceral, liver-intestinal, or isolated intestinal. Every recipient was given anti-thymocyte globulin induction, then maintenance tacrolimus and steroids for 3 to 4 years. Bulk TCR-beta CDR3 sequencing was used to track graft-versus-host and host-versus-graft alloreactive T cell clones in the graft, circulation and bone marrow after intestinal transplantation. Alloreactive clones were identified by sequencing pre-transplant mixed lymphocyte reaction products and comparing these products with unstimulated pre-transplant donor and recipient T cells. The cohort enrolled some 23 intestinal transplant recipients, one of whom was a retransplant, and a few patients without pretransplant specimens were excluded. A peak of at least 4% donor T cells among recipient peripheral blood mononuclear cells was the definition used for donor T cell macrochimerism. Rather than going through the commercial service, samples from three later patients were sequenced in-house on an Illumina MiSeq and processed with MiXCR.

The receptor library was made with the immunoSEQ multiplex PCR assay. For most patients, genomic DNA was isolated with the Qiagen DNeasy Blood and Tissue Kit and shipped frozen to Adaptive Biotechnologies for TCR sequencing. Adaptive Biotechnologies carried out high-throughput TCR-beta CDR3 sequencing of genomic DNA for most patients. Per the source publication's procedure: TCR sequencing data were retrieved from Adaptive's ImmunoSEQ software for 18 patients, whereas a few other patients were processed with MiXCR and VDJtools. To correct CD4 versus CD8 sorting errors, any sequence found in both subsets at a frequency ratio below 5:1 was removed. CDR3 nucleotide sequences shared by donor and recipient were removed because the origin of these sequences could not be assigned. To count as alloreactive, a clone needed at least 2-fold expansion over unstimulated cells and a minimum CFSE-low frequency of 0.002% (template counts) or 0.001% (read counts). A clone was considered mappable if detected in the sequenced pre-transplant spleen, lymph node, or MLR CFSE-low populations of the donor or recipient. Cumulative frequency of alloreactive clones was calculated as a percentage of all sequences weighted by copy number. In TCRdb, the immuneACCESS table is reduced to in-frame sequences with V and J assigned. These tables do not hold every clone; where another copy was compared, an unresolved V gene accounts for under half, and the others remain unexplained. The DNA gave D and trimming, while V, J and clone size come from that table. The sample contains more than 80,000 clones, roughly four fifths of them found a single time. 15% to 20% of the sample is held by the ten biggest clonotypes.

The paper's findings and limits, for the study overall: GvH clones were detected in recipient bone marrow, and some appeared earlier in ileal mucosa or blood, consistent with an intestinal mucosal origin. The relatively low number and heterogeneity of intestinal transplant patients limited the conclusions. Early after transplant, peak levels of circulating GvH clones were associated with declines in HvG clones. High GvH to HvG T cell clonal ratios were observed in the allografts of patients with donor T cell macrochimerism.

CDR1 and CDR2, looked up from the germline V gene (reference sequence), are MNHEY and SMNVEV. V loses 3 bases, J loses 7 bases, and the germline ends lie 10 bases apart. The CDR3 runs 13 residues from the cysteine to the phenylalanine. Just the 39-base CDR3 DNA is kept, in frame starting at base 1. As for this clone: It has no known antigen specificity. Per-nucleotide qualities are absent, and no much larger clonotype sits a single base away.

The time point label for this specimen denotes: cells obtained before transplantation from donor or recipient. CD3+CD4+ and CD3+CD8+ populations were FACS-sorted from unstimulated pre-transplant donor and recipient cells taken from spleen or lymph nodes. This receptor chain uses TRBV27 and TRBJ1-5; no D gene call is confident. The source of this sequence is a human donor who received an intestinal transplant. The sample in question was unstimulated CD8+ T cells sorted from spleen or lymph node cells, obtained before intestinal transplant. CDR3 sequence: CASSLVSGQPQHF. The nucleotides read TGTGCCAGCAGTTTGGTGTCTGGACAGCCCCAGCATTTT.